What follows is one T cell receptor (beta chain) and its context. The assay was immunoSEQ multiplex PCR, and TCRdb's table has in-frame clones only and misses some. Here the sample spans approximately 250,000 clones, about 90% being singletons. Participant age was about 18 to 100 years, and participants resided in roughly 24 US areas. The CDR3 covers 16 residues. Germline V gene sequence: CDR1 LGHDT, CDR2 YNNKEL (reference sequence). V dropped 1 base and J dropped 2; count of bases not matched to a gene: 1. This entry is derived from a study of blood T cell repertoires in COVID-19. Study-level background: PBMCs, B-cell-depleted T cells, or T cells provided the cDNA or gDNA that made up the material.

The sample consisted of PBMCs or T cells enriched from blood (not recorded which). The TCR originated in a woman in her thirties with acute COVID-19. The V call is TRBV3-1 (or the pseudogene TRBV3-2), the J call TRBJ2-3; TRBD2 aligns across 12 bases. This CDR3 reads CASSQGTSGTTDTQYF. DNA of the CDR3: TGTGCCAGCAGCCAAGGGACTAGCGGGACCACAGATACGCAGTATTTT.